What follows are 8 T cell receptor beta chains derived from one specimen sequenced in a study of blood T cells in healthy people across ages. Alongside a J-beta primer mix, a sample-barcoded 5' primer served in a second PCR lasting roughly 7 to 11 cycles. TCRdb reanalysed the 5' RACE reads using MiXCR and keeps one entry per CDR3 protein. Among 1,800,000 or so distinct CDR3 sequences listed, around 40% were seen once. Sequenced material: blood. The source of these receptors is a human donor in good health.

The rearrangement uses TRBV5-1 and TRBJ2-1; 11 bases align to TRBD2. Germline V gives CDR1 SGHRS, CDR2 YFSETQ. The CDR3 extends over 16 amino acids. V trimming: 0 bases; J trimming: 4 bases; junction bases outside the gene matches: 3. CDR3 in amino acids: CASSLDGLAGYNEQFF. CDR3 coding DNA: TGCGCCAGCAGCTTGGATGGACTAGCGGGTTACAATGAGCAGTTCTTC.

This chain joins TRBV30 and TRBJ2-6, with no clear D. Germline V CDR1 and CDR2: GTSNPN, SVGIG (reference sequence). The V end was cut by 5 bases, the J end by 0 bases, with 8 bases between. The CDR3 has 14 amino acids. The CDR3 nucleotides are TGTGCCTGGCAAGTCTACTCTGGGGCCAACGTCCTGACTTTC. Its protein product is CAWQVYSGANVLTF. Combining the CDR3 with reference TRBV30 and TRBJ2-6 gives the whole variable domain SQTIHQWPATLVQPVGSPLSLECTVEGTSNPNLYWYRQAAGRGLQLLFYSVGIGQISSEVPQNLSASRPQDRQFILSSKKLLLSDSGFYLCAWQVYSGANVLTFGAGSRLTVL.

The V and J genes are TRBV25-1 and TRBJ2-5; the D is unclear. Germline V gene data show CDR1 as MGHDK and CDR2 as SYGVNS. CDR3 length equals 17 residues. Trimming removed 1 base at V and 0 bases at J, with 15 bases between. The CDR3 region is CASSEFITDRHQETQYF. The CDR3 DNA reads TGTGCCAGCAGTGAATTCATCACAGACCGACACCAAGAGACCCAGTACTTC. Using reference TRBV25-1 and TRBJ2-5 for the parts outside the CDR3, the full variable domain is EADIYQTPRYLVIGTGKKITLECSQTMGHDKMYWYQQDPGMELHLIHYSYGVNSTEKGDLSSESTVSRIRTEHFPLTLESARPSHTSQYLCASSEFITDRHQETQYFGPGTRLLVL.

This clonotype was counted between two and nine times. The gene calls are TRBV29-1 and TRBJ2-7; D unclear. V was shortened by 7 bases and J by 3 bases, with 13 bases between the two germline ends. Per germline, CDR1 SQVTM and CDR2 ANQGSEA. The CDR3 has 12 amino acids. This CDR3 is CSAQLGGYEQYF. CDR3 bases: TGCAGCGCCCAATTGGGCGGCTACGAGCAGTACTTC.

As for this clonotype: One end of the junction varies from germline; a read error may be responsible. The rearrangement uses TRBV14 and TRBJ2-1; D is possibly TRBD2 (6 bases). Germline V gives CDR1 SGHDN, CDR2 FVKESK. CDR3 length equals 17 residues. CDR3 DNA: TGTACCAGCAGCCAAGACCCGGGCTGGACTATGGGAGCTGAGCAGTTCTTC. Its translation: CTSSQDPGWTMGAEQFF.

The genes are TRBV7-2 and TRBJ2-7, with a possible D match to TRBD1 (6 bases). This CDR3 has 15 residues. Germline V lookup: CDR1 SGHTA, CDR2 FQGNSA. The V end lost 1 base, the J end lost 5 bases, and 15 bases lay between the germline ends. CDR3: CASSLVGGKRHEQYF. CDR3 nucleotides: TGTGCCAGCAGCTTAGTAGGGGGTAAGCGGCACGAGCAGTACTTC.

The chain employs TRBV6-5 and TRBJ1-6, with D possibly being TRBD1 (6 bases). V gave up 7 bases and J gave up 8 bases, with 15 bases separating them. This CDR3 comprises 14 residues. The germline CDR1 and CDR2 sequences are MNHEY and SVGAGI. The CDR3 here is CASNSRTEDSPLHF. The CDR3 DNA reads TGTGCCAGCAACTCAAGGACAGAGGATTCACCCCTCCACTTT.

V usage is TRBV5-1 and J usage is TRBJ1-2; no firm D call. Germline CDR1 and CDR2: SGHRS and YFSETQ. V shed 3 bases and J shed 3 bases, with 9 bases lying between them. The CDR3 loop spans 13 amino acids. The CDR3 here is CASSYRNDYGYTF. CDR3 coding DNA: TGCGCCAGCAGCTACAGAAATGACTATGGCTACACCTTC. Drawing the rest from reference TRBV5-1 and TRBJ1-2, the complete variable domain is KAGVTQTPRYLIKTRGQQVTLSCSPISGHRSVSWYQQTPGQGLQFLFEYFSETQRNKGNFPGRFSGRQFSNSRSEMNVSTLELGDSALYLCASSYRNDYGYTFGSGTRLTVV.